Below, 6 T cell receptor beta chains from the same sample are listed, as sequenced in a study of blood T cell repertoires in COVID-19. The table came from immunoSEQ multiplex PCR; TCRdb's copy has only in-frame clones and leaves some out. The sample lists 80,000 to 100,000 clones; about 74% were seen once. Input material: peripheral blood. Source of these receptors: a man aged 65 to 79 with COVID-19, enrolled during active disease.

This clone showed up just once. The rearrangement joins TRBV9 to TRBJ1-2; perhaps TRBD1 as D (5 bases). In germline, CDR1 is SGDLS, CDR2 YYNGEE. This CDR3 is built from 16 residues. V was clipped by 0 bases and J by 0 bases, with 12 bases between them. CDR3 sequence reads: CASSVAAGLANYGYTF. The CDR3 bases are TGTGCCAGCAGCGTAGCAGCAGGGTTAGCTAACTATGGCTACACCTTC.

The chain combines TRBV7-3 with TRBJ2-3; 7 bases map to TRBD1. This CDR3 has 15 residues. CDR1 is SGHTA and CDR2 is FQGTGA in the germline V gene. V dropped 8 bases and J dropped 4; count of bases not matched to a gene: 12. The CDR3: CASSPEGAGSDTQYF. DNA for the CDR3: TGTGCCAGCTCCCCCGAGGGGGCAGGGTCAGATACGCAGTATTTT.

Worth noting for this clone: The junction and the germline gene differ at one end; a read error may be behind it. The chain recombines TRBV7-7 with TRBJ2-5; D possibly corresponds to TRBD2 (5 bases). Per germline, CDR1 SSHAT and CDR2 FNYEAQ (reference sequence). The CDR3 runs to 13 residues. Written as DNA, the CDR3 is TGTGCTAGCAGCTTCGGGGAACGGGAGACCCAGTACTTC. It yields the protein CASSFGERETQYF.

This clone was observed a single time. The chain couples TRBV2 to TRBJ2-1; tentatively, D is TRBD1 (6 bases). The V end was cut by 8 bases, the J end by 8 bases, with 13 bases between. Germline V CDR1 and CDR2: SNHLY, FYNNEI. This CDR3 comprises 12 residues. This CDR3 reads CASATQGYEQFF. The CDR3 bases are TGTGCCAGCGCCACACAGGGATATGAGCAGTTCTTC.

V gene TRBV11-2 combines with J gene TRBJ2-7, with D maybe TRBD2 (5 bases). Germline assignment: CDR1 SGHAT and CDR2 FQNNGV. The length of the CDR3 is 12 residues. Deletions cut 6 bases from V and 8 bases from J, with 14 bases between. The CDR3 DNA is TGTGCCAGCAGTACACCCTCGGGAAAGCAGTACTTC. It yields the protein CASSTPSGKQYF.

Remarks on this clone: Within the sample, other DNA sequences also encode this same CDR3. The chain is built from TRBV28 and TRBJ2-2; no definite D call. V was clipped by 2 bases and J by 4 bases, with 2 bases between them. The CDR3 length is 12 residues. Looked up from germline, CDR1 is MDHEN and CDR2 is SYDVKM. CDR3 protein: CASSLRTGELFF. The CDR3 DNA is TGTGCCAGCAGTTTACGCACCGGGGAGCTGTTTTTT.